This is a list of T cell receptor beta chains from one sample in a study of blood T cell repertoires in COVID-19. Produced via immunoSEQ multiplex PCR; TCRdb's table is partial and in-frame only. The top ten clones hold around 0.84% of a sample with roughly 250,000 clones, around nine tenths of them seen once. Sequences were obtained from peripheral blood. All receptors derive from a man under 40 with acute or convalescent COVID-19. CDR3s include the opening cysteine and the closing phenylalanine or tryptophan. D genes are given only for firm matches. Clone size is shown for a subset of rows, as once, few, many or a class of expanded clone.

J: TRBJ1-2
size: .
V: TRBV29-1
D: .
DNA: TGCAGCGTTACCACTCGGAGTGGCTACACCTTC
CDR3: CSVTTRSGYTF

J: TRBJ2-5
size: once
V: TRBV7-9
D: .
DNA: TGTGCCAGCAGCTTAGCGGTCCAGCGGTCTAAAGAGACCCAGTACTTC
CDR3: CASSLAVQRSKETQYF

J: TRBJ2-5
size: .
V: TRBV6-6
D: .
DNA: TGTGCCAGCATCCTGGGGGGAAATCAAGAGACCCAGTACTTC
CDR3: CASILGGNQETQYF

J: TRBJ2-1
size: .
V: TRBV7-2
D: .
DNA: TGTGCCAGCAGCTCTCGCAGGGGCTCCTACAATGAGCAGTTCTTC
CDR3: CASSSRRGSYNEQFF

J: TRBJ2-2
size: .
V: TRBV10-1
D: TRBD1
DNA: TGCGCCAGCAGTAGGGACAGGCTCGACACCGGGGAGCTGTTTTTT
CDR3: CASSRDRLDTGELFF

J: TRBJ1-1
size: once
V: TRBV7-9
D: TRBD1
DNA: TGTGCCAGCAGCCTCAGGGGGGAAAACACTGAAGCTTTCTTT
CDR3: CASSLRGENTEAFF

J: TRBJ1-1
size: .
V: TRBV7-9
D: .
DNA: TGTGCCACGGTAGGGGAATTTCTAGTGGCCACTGAAGCTTTCTTT
CDR3: CATVGEFLVATEAFF

J: TRBJ1-4
size: .
V: TRBV15
D: .
DNA: TGTGCCACCAGCAGTCCGGGGGGGAGTATTGAAAAACTGTTTTTT
CDR3: CATSSPGGSIEKLFF

J: TRBJ1-3
size: .
V: TRBV7-9
D: .
DNA: TGTGCCAGCAGCGCGCTCGAGGGAAACACCATATATTTT
CDR3: CASSALEGNTIYF

J: TRBJ1-6
size: .
V: TRBV28
D: .
DNA: TGTGCCAGCAAGCCGGGATTCTTATATAATTCACCCCTCCACTTT
CDR3: CASKPGFLYNSPLHF

J: TRBJ2-3
size: .
V: TRBV5-1
D: .
DNA: TGCGCCAGCAGCTTGGGACTGAGCACAGATACGCAGTATTTT
CDR3: CASSLGLSTDTQYF

J: TRBJ1-5
size: .
V: TRBV18
D: .
DNA: TGTGCCAGCTCGCCGGACACCCTAAGCAATCAGCCCCAGCATTTT
CDR3: CASSPDTLSNQPQHF

J: TRBJ2-7
size: .
V: TRBV3-1/TRBV3-2
D: TRBD2
DNA: TGTGCCAGCAGCCCCTCTAGCGGGACCTACGAGCAGTACTTC
CDR3: CASSPSSGTYEQYF

J: TRBJ1-5
size: .
V: TRBV10-1
D: .
DNA: TGCGCCAGCAGTGTTGGGCCGAATCAGCCCCAGCATTTT
CDR3: CASSVGPNQPQHF

J: TRBJ1-3
size: .
V: TRBV6-5
D: .
DNA: TGTGCCAGCAGCGTTACGGGGGTCGCTGGAAACACCATATATTTT
CDR3: CASSVTGVAGNTIYF

J: TRBJ2-2
size: few
V: TRBV5-1
D: TRBD2
DNA: TGCGCCAGCAGTCAGCTCCCCACTAGCGGGGGGGCCAAGAAGGCTTCCGGGGAGCTGTTTTTT
CDR3: CASSQLPTSGGAKKASGELFF

J: TRBJ1-2
size: once
V: TRBV19
D: TRBD1
DNA: TGTGCCAGTTTCTCCCGGGACAGGGGGCGATATAACTATGGCTACACCTTC
CDR3: CASFSRDRGRYNYGYTF

J: TRBJ2-5
size: .
V: TRBV7-8
D: TRBD2
DNA: TGTGCCAGCAGCTTAAGGACTAGCGGGATCCAAGAGACCCAGTACTTC
CDR3: CASSLRTSGIQETQYF

J: TRBJ1-5
size: .
V: TRBV28
D: .
DNA: TGTGCCAGCAGTCCCGCAGGGCAGGGTGAACAGCCCCAGCATTTT
CDR3: CASSPAGQGEQPQHF

J: TRBJ1-5
size: .
V: TRBV6-5
D: .
DNA: TGTGCCAGCAGTTTTGCCCCAGGTCAGCCCCAGCATTTT
CDR3: CASSFAPGQPQHF

J: TRBJ1-6
size: .
V: TRBV5-6
D: TRBD1
DNA: TGTGCCAGCAGGCTGGGACGACAGGGCTATAATTCACCCCTCCACTTT
CDR3: CASRLGRQGYNSPLHF

J: TRBJ2-7
size: .
V: TRBV5-6
D: TRBD2
DNA: TGTGCCAGCAGCACTAGCGGGAGCTCCTACGAGCAGTACTTC
CDR3: CASSTSGSSYEQYF

J: TRBJ2-1
size: .
V: TRBV7-6
D: TRBD2
DNA: TGTGCCAGCAGCTTAGTTGGGACTAGCGGGGTCAATGAGCAGCTCTTC
CDR3: CASSLVGTSGVNEQLF

J: TRBJ1-2
size: .
V: TRBV24-1
D: TRBD1
DNA: TGTGCCACCAGCCCCGGGACAGGGGTTCATGGCTACACCTTC
CDR3: CATSPGTGVHGYTF

J: TRBJ1-5
size: .
V: TRBV28
D: TRBD1
DNA: TGTGCCAGCAGTTTATTCAGGGGGCCGGGCAATCAGCCCCAGCATTTT
CDR3: CASSLFRGPGNQPQHF

J: TRBJ1-4
size: .
V: TRBV30
D: TRBD1
DNA: TGTGCCTGGAGTGTACACAGGGGAAATGAAAAACTGTTTTTT
CDR3: CAWSVHRGNEKLFF

J: TRBJ1-3
size: once
V: TRBV28
D: .
DNA: TGTGCCAGCACGGGAAACACCATATATTTT
CDR3: CASTGNTIYF

J: TRBJ1-2
size: .
V: TRBV6-6
D: TRBD1
DNA: TGTGCCAGCAGGGAAGACAGGGTGGCTGGCTACACCTTC
CDR3: CASREDRVAGYTF

J: TRBJ1-2
size: .
V: TRBV30
D: TRBD1
DNA: TGTGCCTGGAGTGTAGGACAGGGGGCGCAGGGCTACACCTTC
CDR3: CAWSVGQGAQGYTF

J: TRBJ1-1
size: .
V: TRBV7-9
D: .
DNA: TGTGCCAGCAGCTTAGAGGGGTTGAGGAACACTGAAGCTTTCTTT
CDR3: CASSLEGLRNTEAFF

J: TRBJ1-5
size: .
V: TRBV10-3
D: .
DNA: TGTGCCATCAGCAACCAGGGTGGCAATCAGCCCCAGCATTTT
CDR3: CAISNQGGNQPQHF

J: TRBJ1-1
size: .
V: TRBV18
D: TRBD1
DNA: TGTGCCAGCTCTCCGGTGGACAGGGGTGACACTGAAGCTTTCTTT
CDR3: CASSPVDRGDTEAFF

J: TRBJ1-1
size: .
V: TRBV2
D: .
DNA: TGTGCCAGCAGTGAAGCGTTCGGAAACTCCCCGGGCACTGAAGCTTTCTTT
CDR3: CASSEAFGNSPGTEAFF

J: TRBJ2-3
size: once
V: TRBV9
D: TRBD2
DNA: TGTGCCAGCAGCGCGTTTAAGAGCTCTAGCGGGACTACAGATACGCAGTATTTT
CDR3: CASSAFKSSSGTTDTQYF

J: TRBJ1-5
size: few
V: TRBV19
D: TRBD1
DNA: TGTGCCAGTAGGGACAGGGGGTGGGACAATCAGCCCCAGCATTTT
CDR3: CASRDRGWDNQPQHF

J: TRBJ2-3
size: .
V: TRBV5-4
D: TRBD2
DNA: TGTGCCAGCAGCCATGCACTAGCGGGAGTAAGAGATACGCAGTATTTT
CDR3: CASSHALAGVRDTQYF

J: TRBJ2-2
size: .
V: TRBV7-2
D: .
DNA: TGTGCCAGCAGCTTAGTACCGGTGCGGTCCGCCGGGGAGCTGTTTTTT
CDR3: CASSLVPVRSAGELFF

J: TRBJ2-7
size: .
V: TRBV20-1
D: TRBD2
DNA: TGCAGTGCTAGTGAGCGGGGAGACGAGCAGTACTTC
CDR3: CSASERGDEQYF

J: TRBJ1-1
size: .
V: TRBV10-3
D: .
DNA: TGTGCCATCAGCCGGGACTCTGAAGCTTTCTTT
CDR3: CAISRDSEAFF

J: TRBJ1-5
size: once
V: TRBV2
D: TRBD1
DNA: TGTGCCAGCAGCGGGACAGGGTTCGGGAATCAGCCCCAGCATTTT
CDR3: CASSGTGFGNQPQHF

J: TRBJ1-6
size: .
V: TRBV11-2
D: .
DNA: TGTGCCAGCAGCCCCTCCAGCGGGGGGAGCTCCTATAATTCACCCCTCCACTTT
CDR3: CASSPSSGGSSYNSPLHF

J: TRBJ2-7
size: once
V: TRBV19
D: TRBD1
DNA: TGTGCCAGTAGTAACACAGGGGGCTCCTACGAGCAGTACTTC
CDR3: CASSNTGGSYEQYF

J: TRBJ1-3
size: few
V: TRBV19
D: TRBD1
DNA: TGTGCCAGTAGTATCCGGACAGGGACTGCTGGAAACACCATATATTTT
CDR3: CASSIRTGTAGNTIYF

J: TRBJ2-7
size: .
V: TRBV5-1
D: .
DNA: TGCGCCAGCAGCTTGCACTCATACCCCTACGAGCAGTACTTC
CDR3: CASSLHSYPYEQYF

J: TRBJ2-7
size: .
V: TRBV5-1
D: TRBD2
DNA: TGCGCCAGCAGACTACTAGCGGGGGAGGTCTACGAGCAGTACTTC
CDR3: CASRLLAGEVYEQYF

J: TRBJ2-1
size: .
V: TRBV5-1
D: TRBD1
DNA: TGCGCCAGCAGCTTCGACAGGGCGGAGGACAATGAGCAGTTCTTC
CDR3: CASSFDRAEDNEQFF

J: TRBJ1-2
size: .
V: TRBV6-1
D: .
DNA: TGTGCCAGCAGTGAAAGTAGAGGGTTCTATGGCTACACCTTC
CDR3: CASSESRGFYGYTF

J: TRBJ2-3
size: .
V: TRBV5-1
D: .
DNA: TGCGCCAGCAGCTTGGAACAGATCACAGATACGCAGTATTTT
CDR3: CASSLEQITDTQYF

J: TRBJ2-6
size: .
V: TRBV9
D: .
DNA: TGTGCCAGCAGCGTCATCCCCTCTGGGGCCAACGTCCTGACTTTC
CDR3: CASSVIPSGANVLTF

J: TRBJ1-1
size: .
V: TRBV18
D: .
DNA: TGTGCCAGCTCACCATTGAACGGACAGATGAACACTGAAGCTTTCTTT
CDR3: CASSPLNGQMNTEAFF

J: TRBJ2-4
size: .
V: TRBV30
D: TRBD2
DNA: TGTGCCTGGAGTGTGGCGGGGACTATAAACATTCAGTACTTC
CDR3: CAWSVAGTINIQYF